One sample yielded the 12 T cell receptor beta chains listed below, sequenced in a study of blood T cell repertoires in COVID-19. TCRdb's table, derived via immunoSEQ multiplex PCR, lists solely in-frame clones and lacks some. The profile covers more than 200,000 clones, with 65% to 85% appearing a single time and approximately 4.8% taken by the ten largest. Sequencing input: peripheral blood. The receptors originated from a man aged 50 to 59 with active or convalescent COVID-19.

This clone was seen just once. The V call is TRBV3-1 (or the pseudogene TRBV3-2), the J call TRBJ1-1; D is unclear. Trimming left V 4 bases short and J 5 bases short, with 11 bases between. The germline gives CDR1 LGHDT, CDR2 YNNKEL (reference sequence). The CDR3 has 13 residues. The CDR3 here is CASSPRLRTEAFF. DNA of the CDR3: TGTGCCAGCAGCCCGCGTCTACGGACTGAAGCTTTCTTT.

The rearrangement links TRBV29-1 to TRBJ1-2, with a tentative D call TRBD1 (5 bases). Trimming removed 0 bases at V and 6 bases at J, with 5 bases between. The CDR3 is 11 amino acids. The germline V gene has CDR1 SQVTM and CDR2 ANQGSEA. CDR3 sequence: CSVEDRDGYTF. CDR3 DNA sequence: TGCAGCGTTGAAGACAGGGATGGCTACACCTTC.

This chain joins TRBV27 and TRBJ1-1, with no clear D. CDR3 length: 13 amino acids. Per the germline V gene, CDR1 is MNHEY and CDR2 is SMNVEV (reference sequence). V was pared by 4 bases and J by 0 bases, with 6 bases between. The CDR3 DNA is TGTGCCAGCAGTTCGGGGTTGAACACTGAAGCTTTCTTT. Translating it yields CASSSGLNTEAFF.

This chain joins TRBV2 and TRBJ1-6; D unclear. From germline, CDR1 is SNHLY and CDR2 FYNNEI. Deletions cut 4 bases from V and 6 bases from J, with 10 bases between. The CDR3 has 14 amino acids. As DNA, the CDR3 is TGTGCCAGCAGTGGGGCGGGATTTAATTCACCCCTCCACTTT. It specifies CASSGAGFNSPLHF.

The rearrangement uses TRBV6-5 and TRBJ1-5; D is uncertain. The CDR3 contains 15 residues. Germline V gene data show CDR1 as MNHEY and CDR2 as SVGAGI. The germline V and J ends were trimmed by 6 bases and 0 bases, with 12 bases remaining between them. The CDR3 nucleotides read TGTGCCAGCAGGCAAGTCGCGAATAGCAATCAGCCCCAGCATTTT. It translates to CASRQVANSNQPQHF.

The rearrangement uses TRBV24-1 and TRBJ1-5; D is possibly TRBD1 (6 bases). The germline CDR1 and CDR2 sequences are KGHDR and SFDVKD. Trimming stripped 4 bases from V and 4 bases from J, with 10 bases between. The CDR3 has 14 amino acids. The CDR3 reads CATSDPGQNQPQHF. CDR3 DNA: TGTGCCACCAGTGACCCCGGACAGAATCAGCCCCAGCATTTT.

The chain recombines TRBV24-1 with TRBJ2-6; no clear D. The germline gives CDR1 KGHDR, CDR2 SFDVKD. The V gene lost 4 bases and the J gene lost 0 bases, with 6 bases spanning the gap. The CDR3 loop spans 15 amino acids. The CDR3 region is CATSDPSSGANVLTF. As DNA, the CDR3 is TGTGCCACCAGTGACCCCAGCTCTGGGGCCAACGTCCTGACTTTC.

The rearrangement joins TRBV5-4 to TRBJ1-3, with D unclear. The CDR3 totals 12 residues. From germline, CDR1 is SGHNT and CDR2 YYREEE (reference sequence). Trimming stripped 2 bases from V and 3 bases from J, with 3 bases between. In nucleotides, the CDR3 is TGTGCCAGCAGCTTCGGTGGAAACACCATATATTTT. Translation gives CASSFGGNTIYF.

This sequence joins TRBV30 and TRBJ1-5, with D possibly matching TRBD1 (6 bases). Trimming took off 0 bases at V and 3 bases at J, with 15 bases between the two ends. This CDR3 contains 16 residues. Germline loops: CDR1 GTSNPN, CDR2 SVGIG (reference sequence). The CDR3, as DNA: TGTGCCTGGAGTGTTTCCCGGGGGGCCCTCAATCAGCCCCAGCATTTT. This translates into CAWSVSRGALNQPQHF.

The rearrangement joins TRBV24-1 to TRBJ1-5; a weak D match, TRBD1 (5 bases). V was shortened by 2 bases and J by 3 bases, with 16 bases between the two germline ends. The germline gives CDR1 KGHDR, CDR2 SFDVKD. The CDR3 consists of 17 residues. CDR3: CATSDWGEGVDNQPQHF. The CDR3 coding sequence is TGTGCCACCAGTGATTGGGGGGAGGGAGTAGACAATCAGCCCCAGCATTTT.

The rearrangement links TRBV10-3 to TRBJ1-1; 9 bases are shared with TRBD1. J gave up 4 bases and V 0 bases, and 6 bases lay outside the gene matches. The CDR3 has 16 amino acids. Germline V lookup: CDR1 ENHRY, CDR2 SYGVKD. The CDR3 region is CAISESDQTGGTEAFF. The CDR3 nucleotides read TGTGCCATCAGTGAGTCAGACCAGACAGGGGGCACTGAAGCTTTCTTT.

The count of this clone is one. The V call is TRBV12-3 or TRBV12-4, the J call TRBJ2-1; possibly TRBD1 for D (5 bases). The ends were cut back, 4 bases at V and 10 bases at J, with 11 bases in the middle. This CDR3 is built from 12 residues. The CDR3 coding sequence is TGTGCCAGCAGTTCCCGGACACACGAGCAGTTCTTC. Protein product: CASSSRTHEQFF.